This TCR beta chain was documented in a study of breast tumors, draining lymph nodes, adjacent tissues. This clonotype was counted at least ten times. Axillary draining lymph nodes of breast cancer patients supplied the node samples. V was pared by 7 bases and J by 6 bases, with 17 bases between. Per the germline V gene, CDR1 is LGHNT and CDR2 is FRNRAP. The CDR3 runs to 14 residues. TCRdb called the multiplex PCR reads again in MiXCR, with one record for every CDR3 protein. This sample has tens of thousands of distinct CDR3 sequences, with approximately 19% found just once. The chain employs TRBV12-5 and TRBJ2-3; a weak D match, TRBD2 (6 bases). The sequence derives from a female donor with breast cancer. Some clones in this sample may be carry-over from other donors' samples. Sequencing was carried out using axillary lymph node tissue. As DNA, the CDR3 is TGTGCTAGTGCCCGGGACTTTTCTCGGGATACGCAGTATTTT. Translation: CASARDFSRDTQYF.